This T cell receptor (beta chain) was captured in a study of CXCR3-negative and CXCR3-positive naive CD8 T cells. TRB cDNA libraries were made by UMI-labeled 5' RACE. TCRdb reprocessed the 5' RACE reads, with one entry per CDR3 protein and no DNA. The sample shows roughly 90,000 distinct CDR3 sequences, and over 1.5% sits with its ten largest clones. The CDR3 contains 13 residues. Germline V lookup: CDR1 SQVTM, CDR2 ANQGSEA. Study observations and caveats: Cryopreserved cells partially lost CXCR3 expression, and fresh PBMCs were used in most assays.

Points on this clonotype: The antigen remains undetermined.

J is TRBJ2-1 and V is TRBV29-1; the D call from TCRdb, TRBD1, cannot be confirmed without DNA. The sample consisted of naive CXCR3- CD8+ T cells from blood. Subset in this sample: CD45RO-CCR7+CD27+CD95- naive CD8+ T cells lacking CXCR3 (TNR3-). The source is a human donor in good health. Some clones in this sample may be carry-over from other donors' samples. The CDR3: CSVPALATNEQFF.